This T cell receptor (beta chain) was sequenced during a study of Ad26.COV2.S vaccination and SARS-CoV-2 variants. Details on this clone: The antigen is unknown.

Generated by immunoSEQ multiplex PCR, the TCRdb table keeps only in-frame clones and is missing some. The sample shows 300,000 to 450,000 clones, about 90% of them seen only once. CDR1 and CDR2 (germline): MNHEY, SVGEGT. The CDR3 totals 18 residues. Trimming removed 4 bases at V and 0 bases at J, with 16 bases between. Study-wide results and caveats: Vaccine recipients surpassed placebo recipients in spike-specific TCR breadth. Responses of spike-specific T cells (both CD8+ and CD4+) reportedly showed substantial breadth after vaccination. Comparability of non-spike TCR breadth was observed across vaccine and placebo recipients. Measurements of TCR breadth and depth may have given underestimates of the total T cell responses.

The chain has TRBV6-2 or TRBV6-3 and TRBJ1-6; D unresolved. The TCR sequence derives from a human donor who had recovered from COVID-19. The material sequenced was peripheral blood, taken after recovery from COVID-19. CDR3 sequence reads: CASSFGQWSSSYNSPLHF. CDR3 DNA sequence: TGTGCCAGCAGTTTCGGCCAATGGAGTAGCTCCTATAATTCACCCCTCCACTTT.